Many counts were recorded for the clone carrying this TCR beta chain. Antigen unknown. What was amplified from RNA transcripts were TCR beta CDR3 regions. An initial round of RT-PCR targeting the TCR CDR3 relied on the HTBI primer set. TCRdb used MiXCR to reprocess the multiplex PCR reads, holding one entry per CDR3 protein. The sample carries 100,000 to 130,000 distinct CDR3 sequences, 15% to 20% recorded once. The V gene's germline CDR1 is MDHEN and CDR2 SYDVKM. The V gene end was trimmed by 5 bases and the J gene end by 3 bases; junction bases not matched to a gene: 13. The CDR3 is 16 residues long. The study left out patients who had uncontrolled infection, other autoimmune disease, pregnancy or lactation. These data belong to a study of T cells in Graves' hyperthyroidism and ophthalmopathy. Study context: It was at initial diagnosis, before any treatment, that peripheral blood was collected.

The study's findings and limits: Blood held most thyroid clonotypes expanded above 0.001 frequency.

The chain recombines TRBV28 with TRBJ2-7; 7 bases map to TRBD2. The receptor was isolated from a woman between 50 and 59 years old with Graves' hyperthyroidism. The sequenced sample consisted of blood. CDR3 region: CASSPPERGSLYEQYF. CDR3 nucleotide sequence: TGTGCCAGCAGTCCCCCGGAGCGGGGTTCTCTCTACGAGCAGTACTTC.